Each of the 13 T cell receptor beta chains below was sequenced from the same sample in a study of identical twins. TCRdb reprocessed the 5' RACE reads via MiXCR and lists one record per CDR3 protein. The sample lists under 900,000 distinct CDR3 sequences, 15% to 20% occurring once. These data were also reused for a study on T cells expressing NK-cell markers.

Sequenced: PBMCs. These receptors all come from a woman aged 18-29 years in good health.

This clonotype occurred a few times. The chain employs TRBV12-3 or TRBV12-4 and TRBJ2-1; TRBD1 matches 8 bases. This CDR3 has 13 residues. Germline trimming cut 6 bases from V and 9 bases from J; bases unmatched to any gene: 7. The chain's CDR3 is CASSWTGLGEQFF. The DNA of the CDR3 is TGTGCCAGCAGCTGGACAGGGTTGGGTGAGCAGTTCTTC.

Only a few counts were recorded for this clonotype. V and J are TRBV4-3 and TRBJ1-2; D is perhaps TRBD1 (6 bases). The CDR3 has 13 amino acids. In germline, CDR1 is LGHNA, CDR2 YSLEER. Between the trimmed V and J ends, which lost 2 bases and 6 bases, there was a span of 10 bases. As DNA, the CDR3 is TGCGCCAGCAGCCAAAACAGGGACAATGGCTACACCTTC. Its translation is CASSQNRDNGYTF.

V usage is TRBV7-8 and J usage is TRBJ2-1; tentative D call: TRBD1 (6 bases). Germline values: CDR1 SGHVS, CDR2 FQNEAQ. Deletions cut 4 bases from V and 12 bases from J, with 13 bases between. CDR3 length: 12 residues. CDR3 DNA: TGTGCCAGCAGCTCGGGTGGACAGAGGCAGTTCTTC. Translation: CASSSGGQRQFF. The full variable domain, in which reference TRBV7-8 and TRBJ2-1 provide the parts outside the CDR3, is GAGVSQSPRYKVAKRGQDVALRCDPISGHVSLFWYQQALGQGPEFLTYFQNEAQLDKSGLPSDRFFAERPEGSVSTLKIQRTQQEDSAVYLCASSSGGQRQFFGPGTRLTVL.

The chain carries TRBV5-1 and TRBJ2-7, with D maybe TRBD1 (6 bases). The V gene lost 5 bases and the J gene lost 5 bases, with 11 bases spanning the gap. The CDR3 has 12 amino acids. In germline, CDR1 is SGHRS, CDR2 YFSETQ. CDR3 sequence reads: CASRERGNEQYF. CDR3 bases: TGCGCCAGCAGGGAAAGGGGGAACGAGCAGTACTTC.

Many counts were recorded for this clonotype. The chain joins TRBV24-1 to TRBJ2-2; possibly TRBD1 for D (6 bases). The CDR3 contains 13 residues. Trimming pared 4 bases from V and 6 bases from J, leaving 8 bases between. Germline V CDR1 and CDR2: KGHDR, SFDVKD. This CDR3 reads CATSDYRAGELFF. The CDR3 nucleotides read TGTGCCACCAGTGACTACAGGGCCGGGGAGCTGTTTTTT.

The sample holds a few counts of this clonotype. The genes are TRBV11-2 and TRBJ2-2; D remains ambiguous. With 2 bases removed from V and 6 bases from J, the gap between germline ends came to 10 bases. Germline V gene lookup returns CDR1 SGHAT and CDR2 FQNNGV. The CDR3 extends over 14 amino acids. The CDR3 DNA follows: TGTGCCAGCAGCTTAAGGGATGAGGCCGGGGAGCTGTTTTTT. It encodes CASSLRDEAGELFF.

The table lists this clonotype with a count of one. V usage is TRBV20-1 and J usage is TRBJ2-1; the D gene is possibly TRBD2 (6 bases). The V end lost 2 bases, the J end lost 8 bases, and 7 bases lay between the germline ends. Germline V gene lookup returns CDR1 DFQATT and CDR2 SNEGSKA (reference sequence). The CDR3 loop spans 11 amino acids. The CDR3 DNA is TGCAGTGCTAGAAGCGGGTATGAGCAGTTCTTC. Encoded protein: CSARSGYEQFF.

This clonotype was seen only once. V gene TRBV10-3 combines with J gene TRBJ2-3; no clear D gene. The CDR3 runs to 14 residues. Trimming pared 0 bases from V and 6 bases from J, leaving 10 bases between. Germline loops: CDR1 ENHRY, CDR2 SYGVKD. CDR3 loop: CAISESVQKDTQYF. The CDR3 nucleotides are TGTGCCATCAGTGAGTCGGTCCAGAAGGATACGCAGTATTTT.

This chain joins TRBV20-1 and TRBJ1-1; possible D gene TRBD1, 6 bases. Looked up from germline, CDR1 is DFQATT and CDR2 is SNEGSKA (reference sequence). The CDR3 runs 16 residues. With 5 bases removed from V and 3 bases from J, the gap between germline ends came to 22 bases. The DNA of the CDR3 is TGCAGTGCTGACCACTTTGACAGGACCGAACACACTGAAGCTTTCTTT. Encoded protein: CSADHFDRTEHTEAFF.

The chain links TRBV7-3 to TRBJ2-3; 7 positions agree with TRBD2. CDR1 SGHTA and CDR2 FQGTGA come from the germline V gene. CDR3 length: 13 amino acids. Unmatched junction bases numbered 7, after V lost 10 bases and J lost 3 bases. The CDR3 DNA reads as TGTGCCACAACACCGGGACTAACAGATACGCAGTATTTT. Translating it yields CATTPGLTDTQYF.

The CDR3 DNA follows: TGTGCCAGCAGTTTACGGGCGGGAGTTGATGAGCAGTTCTTC. This translates into CASSLRAGVDEQFF. The chain links TRBV7-2 to TRBJ2-1; 7 nucleotides agree with TRBD2. Unmatched junction bases numbered 10, after V lost 6 bases and J lost 8 bases. The CDR3 totals 14 residues. Looked up from germline, CDR1 is SGHTA and CDR2 is FQGNSA.

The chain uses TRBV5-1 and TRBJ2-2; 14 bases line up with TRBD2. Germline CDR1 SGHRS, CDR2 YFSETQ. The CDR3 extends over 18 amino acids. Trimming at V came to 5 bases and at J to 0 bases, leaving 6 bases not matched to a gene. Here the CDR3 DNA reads TGCGCCAGCAGACGAAGGACTAGCGGGGGGACGAACACCGGGGAGCTGTTTTTT. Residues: CASRRRTSGGTNTGELFF.

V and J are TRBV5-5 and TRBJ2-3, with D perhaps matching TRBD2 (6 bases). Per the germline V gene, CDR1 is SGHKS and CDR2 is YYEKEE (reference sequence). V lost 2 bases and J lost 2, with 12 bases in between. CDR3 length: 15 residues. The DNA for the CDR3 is TGTGCCAGCAGCTTCGGCGGGACCGCCACAGATACGCAGTATTTT. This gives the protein CASSFGGTATDTQYF.